This is a list of T cell receptor beta chains from one sample in a study of cytomegalovirus exposure and HLA in healthy donors. The protocol was immunoSEQ multiplex PCR, while the TCRdb copy is restricted to in-frame clones and leaves out a portion. There are 60,000 to 90,000 clones in the sample; 94% occur only once, and 0.5% to 0.75% lies in the top ten. The sequenced sample was PBMCs. These receptors all come from a woman younger than 30 in good health and CMV-seronegative. CDR3s include the opening cysteine and the closing phenylalanine or tryptophan.

j_call v_call cdr3_length cdr3_aa
TRBJ1-5 TRBV2 18 CASRTPHEGGGADQPQHF
TRBJ1-2 TRBV28 14 CASSLQGGGYGYTF
TRBJ2-7 TRBV2 14 CASKEGTEAYEQYF
TRBJ2-7 TRBV21-1 16 CASSRHRQGVNYEQYF
TRBJ1-4 TRBV10-1 15 CARPGQFTSHEKLFF
TRBJ1-4 TRBV18 14 CASSPRGANEKLFF
TRBJ1-2 TRBV29-1 12 CSVERGGYGYTF
TRBJ2-3 TRBV4-1 16 CASRERENLPTDTQYF
TRBJ2-7 TRBV15 13 CATSRSTGSEQYF
TRBJ2-3 TRBV27 12 CASSFGGDTQYF
TRBJ2-1 TRBV2 15 CASSASSGGAREQFF
TRBJ2-1 TRBV28 16 CARASPYRGGHDEQFF
TRBJ2-5 TRBV15 17 CATSREGAGGPLETQYF
TRBJ1-3 TRBV6-1 17 CASSEQGALHSGNTIYF
TRBJ1-5 TRBV7-8 19 CASSFEQWTGFRGNQPQHF
TRBJ1-6 TRBV30 15 CAWSVNLLANSPLHF
TRBJ1-5 TRBV18 13 CASSGQGTQPQHF
TRBJ1-1 TRBV6-4 14 CASRGTGRNTEAFF
TRBJ2-7 TRBV27 15 CASSLRGQLSYEQYF
TRBJ1-1 TRBV5-5 15 CASSWREQTNTEAFF
TRBJ2-3 TRBV7-3 14 CASSQGLSTDTQYF
TRBJ1-5 TRBV27 17 CASSLFRGPYSNQPQHF
TRBJ1-2 TRBV6-5 13 CASSYATDYGYTF
TRBJ1-5 TRBV11-2 15 CASSPGGAGWQPQHF
TRBJ2-3 TRBV19 17 CASTPNIQALSTDTQYF
TRBJ2-5 TRBV7-9 13 CASSYSGEETQYF
TRBJ1-2 TRBV5-1 15 CASSFLVGGAYGYTF
TRBJ1-5 TRBV28 13 CASSLLISQPQHF
TRBJ2-1 TRBV12-5 12 CASGLSGDEQFF
TRBJ1-2 TRBV5-1 13 CASSWGGSGGYTF
TRBJ2-1 TRBV5-1 17 CASSLGYQRETVYEQFF
TRBJ2-7 TRBV30 14 CAWSVYTGYYEQYF
TRBJ2-1 TRBV7-2 15 CASSQRLSGGGEQFF
TRBJ1-3 TRBV7-2 15 CASSLVRGAGNTIYF
TRBJ1-4 TRBV4-3 15 CASSRLTGNNEKLFF
TRBJ1-5 TRBV30 14 CAWSTGMGNQPQHF
TRBJ2-1 TRBV4-1 17 CASSQGPGEGSYNEQFF
TRBJ2-5 TRBV4-1 15 CASSQDRRGTETQYF
TRBJ2-7 TRBV6-5 15 CASSYRDRGVYEQYF
TRBJ2-7 TRBV20-1 11 CSALNNYEQYF
TRBJ2-7 TRBV15 15 CATSRDTSGGYEQYF
TRBJ2-6 TRBV2 18 CARSGQGFWSSGANVLTF
TRBJ2-2 TRBV9 14 CASSVDGRIGELFF
TRBJ2-5 TRBV28 15 CASSLGRRTQETQYF
TRBJ1-1 TRBV27 14 CASSFGQRNTEAFF
TRBJ1-6 TRBV9 16 CASSVEDSSYNSPLHF
TRBJ2-5 TRBV4-1 14 CASSQVLGVQTQYF
TRBJ1-2 TRBV23-1 18 CASSPSFPEIIPPYGYTF
TRBJ1-5 TRBV27 15 CASSLSYAGGYPQHF
TRBJ1-1 TRBV30 14 CAWRGWGRATEAFF
TRBJ1-2 TRBV7-2 13 CASSSQGYYGYTF
TRBJ1-4 TRBV18 15 CASSRNRATNEKLFF
TRBJ1-2 TRBV9 16 CASSVDGAIFVYGYTF
TRBJ1-5 TRBV2 14 CASNPDSPNQPQHF
TRBJ2-5 TRBV19 16 CASSPRVAGHQETQYF
TRBJ2-1 TRBV6-1 14 CASGGQGAYNEQFF
TRBJ1-2 TRBV9 14 CASSVGSGGYGYTF
TRBJ1-2 TRBV9 15 CASSVGTGLSYGYTF
TRBJ2-5 TRBV28 15 CASSRSGEAIGAQYF
TRBJ2-3 TRBV6-4 13 CASGNGHTDTQYF